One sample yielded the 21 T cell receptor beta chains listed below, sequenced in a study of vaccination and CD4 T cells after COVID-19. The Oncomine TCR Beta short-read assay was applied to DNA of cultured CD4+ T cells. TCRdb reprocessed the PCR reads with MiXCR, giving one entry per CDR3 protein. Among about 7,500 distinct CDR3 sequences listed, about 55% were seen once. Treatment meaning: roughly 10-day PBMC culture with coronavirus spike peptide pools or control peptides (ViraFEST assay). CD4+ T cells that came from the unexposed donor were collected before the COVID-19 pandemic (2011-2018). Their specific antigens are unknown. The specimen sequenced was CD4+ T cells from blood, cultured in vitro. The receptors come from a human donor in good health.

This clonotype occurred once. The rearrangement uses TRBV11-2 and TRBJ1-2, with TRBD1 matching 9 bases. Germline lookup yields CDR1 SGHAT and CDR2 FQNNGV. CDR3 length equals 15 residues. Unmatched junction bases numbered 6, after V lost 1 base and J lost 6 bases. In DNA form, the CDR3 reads TGTGCCAGCAGCTTAGGGGTGACAGGGGGGGATGGCTACACCTTC. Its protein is CASSLGVTGGDGYTF.

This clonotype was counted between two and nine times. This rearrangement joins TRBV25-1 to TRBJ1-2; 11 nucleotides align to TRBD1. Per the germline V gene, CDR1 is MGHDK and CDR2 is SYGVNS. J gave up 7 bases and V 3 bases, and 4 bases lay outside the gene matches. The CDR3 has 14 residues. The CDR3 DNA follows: TGTGCCAGCAGTGACCCCGGGACAGGGGGTGGCTACACCTTC. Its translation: CASSDPGTGGGYTF.

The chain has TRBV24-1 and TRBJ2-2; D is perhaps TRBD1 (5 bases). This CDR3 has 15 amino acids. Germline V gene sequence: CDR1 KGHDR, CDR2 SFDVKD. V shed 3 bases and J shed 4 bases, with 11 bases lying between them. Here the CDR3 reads CATSDLDSATGELFF. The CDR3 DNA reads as TGTGCCACCAGTGATCTTGACAGTGCCACCGGGGAGCTGTTTTTT.

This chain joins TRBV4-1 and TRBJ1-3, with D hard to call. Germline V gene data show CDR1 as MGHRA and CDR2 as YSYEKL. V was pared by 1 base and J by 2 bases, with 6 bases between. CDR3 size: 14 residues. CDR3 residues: CASSQGWAGNTIYF. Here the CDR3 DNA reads TGCGCCAGCAGCCAAGGGTGGGCTGGAAACACCATATATTTT.

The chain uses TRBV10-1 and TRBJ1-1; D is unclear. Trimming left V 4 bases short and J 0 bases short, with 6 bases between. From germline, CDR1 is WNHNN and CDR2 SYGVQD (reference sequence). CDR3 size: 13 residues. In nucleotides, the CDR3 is TGCGCCAGCAGTGCCCAGATGAACACTGAAGCTTTCTTT. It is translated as CASSAQMNTEAFF.

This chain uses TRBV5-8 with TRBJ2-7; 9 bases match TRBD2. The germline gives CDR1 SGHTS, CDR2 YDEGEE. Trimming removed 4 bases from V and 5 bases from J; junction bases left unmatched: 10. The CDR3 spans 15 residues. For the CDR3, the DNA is TGTGCCAGCAGCGATCGAACTAGCGGGCACAACGAGCAGTACTTC. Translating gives CASSDRTSGHNEQYF.

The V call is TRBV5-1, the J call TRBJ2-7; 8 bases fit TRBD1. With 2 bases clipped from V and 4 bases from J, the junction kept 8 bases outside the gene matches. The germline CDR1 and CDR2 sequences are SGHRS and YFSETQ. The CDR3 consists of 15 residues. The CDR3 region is CASSLVTGGLYEQYF. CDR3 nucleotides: TGCGCCAGCAGCTTAGTCACAGGGGGATTGTACGAGCAGTACTTC.

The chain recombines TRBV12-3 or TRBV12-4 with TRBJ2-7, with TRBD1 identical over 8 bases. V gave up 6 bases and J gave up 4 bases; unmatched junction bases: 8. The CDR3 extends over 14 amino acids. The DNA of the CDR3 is TGTGCCAGCAGGAGTACTGGACAGGGTTACGAGCAGTACTTC. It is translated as CASRSTGQGYEQYF.

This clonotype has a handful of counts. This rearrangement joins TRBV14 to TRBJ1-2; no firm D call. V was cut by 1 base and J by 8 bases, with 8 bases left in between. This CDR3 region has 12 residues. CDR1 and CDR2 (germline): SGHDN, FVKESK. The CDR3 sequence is CASSQARRGYTF. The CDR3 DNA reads TGTGCCAGCAGCCAAGCCAGGAGGGGCTACACCTTC.

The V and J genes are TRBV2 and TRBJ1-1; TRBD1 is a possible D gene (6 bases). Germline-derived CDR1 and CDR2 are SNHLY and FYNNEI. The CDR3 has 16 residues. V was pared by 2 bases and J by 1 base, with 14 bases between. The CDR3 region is CASSEREDSQNTEAFF. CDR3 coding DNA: TGTGCCAGCAGTGAAAGGGAGGACAGCCAGAACACTGAAGCTTTCTTT.

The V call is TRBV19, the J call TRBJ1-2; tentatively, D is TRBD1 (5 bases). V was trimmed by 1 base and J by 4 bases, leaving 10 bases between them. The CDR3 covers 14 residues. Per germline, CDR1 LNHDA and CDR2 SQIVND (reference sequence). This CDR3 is CASSIVSGLYGYTF. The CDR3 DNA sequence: TGTGCCAGTAGTATAGTATCGGGGCTCTATGGCTACACCTTC.

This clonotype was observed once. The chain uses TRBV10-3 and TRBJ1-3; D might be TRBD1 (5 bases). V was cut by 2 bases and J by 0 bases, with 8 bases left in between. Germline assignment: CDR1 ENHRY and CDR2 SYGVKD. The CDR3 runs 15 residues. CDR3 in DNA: TGTGCCATCAGTGAGCCAGGGAACTCTGGAAACACCATATATTTT. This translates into CAISEPGNSGNTIYF.

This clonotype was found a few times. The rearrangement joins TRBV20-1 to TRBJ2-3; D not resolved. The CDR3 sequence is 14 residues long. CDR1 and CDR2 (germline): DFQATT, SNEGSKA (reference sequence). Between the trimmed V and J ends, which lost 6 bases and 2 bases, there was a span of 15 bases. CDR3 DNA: TGCAGTGCCGTCCCGGGTTGGGACACAGATACGCAGTATTTT. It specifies CSAVPGWDTDTQYF.

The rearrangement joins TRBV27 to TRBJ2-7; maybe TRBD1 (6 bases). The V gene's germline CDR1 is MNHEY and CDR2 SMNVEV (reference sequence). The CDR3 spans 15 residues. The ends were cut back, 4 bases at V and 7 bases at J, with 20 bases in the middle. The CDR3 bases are TGTGCCAGCAGTTCGCAGGGGCGTCGCGAGGTAGAGCAGTACTTC. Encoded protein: CASSSQGRREVEQYF.

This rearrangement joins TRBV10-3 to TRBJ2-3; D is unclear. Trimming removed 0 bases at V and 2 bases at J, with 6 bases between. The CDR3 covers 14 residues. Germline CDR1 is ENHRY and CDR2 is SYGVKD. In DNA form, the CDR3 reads TGTGCCATCAGTGAGTCTCCGTTCACAGATACGCAGTATTTT. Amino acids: CAISESPFTDTQYF.

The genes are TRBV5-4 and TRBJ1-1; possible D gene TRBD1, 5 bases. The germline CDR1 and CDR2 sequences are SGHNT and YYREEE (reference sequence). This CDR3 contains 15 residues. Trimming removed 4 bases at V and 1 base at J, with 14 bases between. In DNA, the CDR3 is TGTGCCAGCAGCCTCCCCGGTAGGGGGAACACTGAAGCTTTCTTT. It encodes CASSLPGRGNTEAFF.

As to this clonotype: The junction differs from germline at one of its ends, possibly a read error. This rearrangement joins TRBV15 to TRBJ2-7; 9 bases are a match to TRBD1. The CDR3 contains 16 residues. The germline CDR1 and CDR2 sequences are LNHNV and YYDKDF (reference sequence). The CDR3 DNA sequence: TGTGCCACTAGCAGAGATGGGACAGGGTCACCTTACGAGCAGTACTTC. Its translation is CATSRDGTGSPYEQYF.

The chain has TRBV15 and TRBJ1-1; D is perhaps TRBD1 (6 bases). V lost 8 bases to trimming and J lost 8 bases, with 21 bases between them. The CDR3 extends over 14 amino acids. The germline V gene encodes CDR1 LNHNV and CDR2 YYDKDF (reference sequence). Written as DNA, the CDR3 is TGTGCCACCGGCGGGATTTGGGGGGCGCCGGAAGCTTTCTTT. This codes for CATGGIWGAPEAFF.

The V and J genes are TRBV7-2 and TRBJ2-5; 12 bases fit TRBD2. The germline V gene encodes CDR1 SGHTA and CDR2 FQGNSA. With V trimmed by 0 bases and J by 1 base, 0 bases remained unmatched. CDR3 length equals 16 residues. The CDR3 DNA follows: TGTGCCAGCAGCTTAGCGGGACTAGCGGGCCAAGAGACCCAGTACTTC. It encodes CASSLAGLAGQETQYF.

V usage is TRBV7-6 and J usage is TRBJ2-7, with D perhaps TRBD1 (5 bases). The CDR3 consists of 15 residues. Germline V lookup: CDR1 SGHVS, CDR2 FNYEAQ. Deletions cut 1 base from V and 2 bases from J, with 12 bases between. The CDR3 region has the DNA TGTGCCAGCAGCTTAGTACGTCAGGGTACCTACGAGCAGTACTTC. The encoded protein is CASSLVRQGTYEQYF. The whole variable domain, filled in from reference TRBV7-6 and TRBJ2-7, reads GAGVSQSPRYKVTKRGQDVALRCDPISGHVSLYWYRQALGQGPEFLTYFNYEAQQDKSGLPNDRFSAERPEGSISTLTIQRTEQRDSAMYRCASSLVRQGTYEQYFGPGTRLTVT.

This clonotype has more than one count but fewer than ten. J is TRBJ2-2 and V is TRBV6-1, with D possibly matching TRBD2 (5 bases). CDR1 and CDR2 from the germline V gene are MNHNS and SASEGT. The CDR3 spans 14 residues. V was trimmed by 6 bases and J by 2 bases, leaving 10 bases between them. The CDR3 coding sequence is TGTGCCAGCAGGACGGGAAGAAACACCGGGGAGCTGTTTTTT. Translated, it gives CASRTGRNTGELFF.